What follows are 13 T cell receptor beta chains derived from one specimen sequenced in a study of siplizumab effects on memory and regulatory T cells. TCRdb's copy holds only in-frame clones and misses some; the assay was immunoSEQ multiplex PCR. Of tens of thousands of clones in the sample, approximately 96% were seen once. Source material: naive CD8+ T cells sorted from blood. These receptor sequences come from a human donor in good health.

The chain combines TRBV5-6 with TRBJ1-2, with TRBD1 matching 8 bases. CDR3 length: 13 residues. V gave up 4 bases and J gave up 7 bases; unmatched junction bases: 6. Germline CDR1 SGHDT, CDR2 YYEEEE. The CDR3 DNA follows: TGTGCCAGCAGCCCCGGACAGGGAGGTGGCTACACCTTC. Its protein product is CASSPGQGGGYTF.

This chain uses TRBV28 with TRBJ2-3; D might be TRBD2 (7 bases). This CDR3 comprises 14 residues. The V gene lost 8 bases and the J gene lost 2 bases, with 14 bases spanning the gap. In germline, CDR1 is MDHEN, CDR2 SYDVKM. Here the CDR3 DNA reads TGTGCCAGCTCGAAGGGGGGGGTCACAGATACGCAGTATTTT. Its protein is CASSKGGVTDTQYF.

The rearrangement joins TRBV27 to TRBJ2-1; D is tentatively TRBD1 or TRBD2 (5 bases each). The CDR3 runs 15 residues. V was clipped by 2 bases and J by 5 bases, with 13 bases between them. The V gene's germline CDR1 is MNHEY and CDR2 SMNVEV (reference sequence). The CDR3 is CASSLAGTLNNEQFF. The CDR3 DNA reads TGTGCCAGCAGTTTAGCCGGGACCCTGAACAATGAGCAGTTCTTC.

The chain recombines TRBV6-1 with TRBJ1-4; D not certain. The germline gives CDR1 MNHNS, CDR2 SASEGT. V was trimmed by 2 bases and J by 4 bases, leaving 11 bases between them. This CDR3 has 15 amino acids. CDR3 DNA: TGTGCCAGCAGTGAAACCCAGTCCGGTAATGAAAAACTGTTTTTT. The encoded protein is CASSETQSGNEKLFF.

The chain employs TRBV7-9 and TRBJ1-4; 8 bases line up with TRBD1. The V and J ends lost 5 bases and 8 bases, in that order; junction bases with no gene match: 4. Germline-derived CDR1 and CDR2 are SEHNR and FQNEAQ (reference sequence). CDR3 length: 13 residues. CDR3 protein: CASSDRGGEKLFF. DNA of the CDR3: TGTGCCAGCAGCGACAGGGGTGGGGAAAAACTGTTTTTT.

This clone has a single count. This chain uses TRBV6-5 with TRBJ1-1; D perhaps matches TRBD1 (6 bases). Germline V lookup: CDR1 MNHEY, CDR2 SVGAGI. CDR3 size: 13 residues. V gave up 10 bases and J gave up 1 base, with 13 bases separating them. This chain's CDR3 is CATQTGQNTEAFF. CDR3 nucleotide sequence: TGTGCCACCCAGACAGGCCAGAACACTGAAGCTTTCTTT.

The chain carries TRBV4-2 and TRBJ2-7; 10 positions agree with TRBD2. The germline V gene has CDR1 LGHNA and CDR2 YNFKEQ. This CDR3 contains 16 residues. Losses at the gene ends were 3 bases for V and 3 bases for J; bases not matched to a gene: 8. In DNA form, the CDR3 reads TGTGCCAGCAGCCAGGAGCTAGCGGGGGCCGTCTACGAGCAGTACTTC. Protein: CASSQELAGAVYEQYF.

This rearrangement joins TRBV27 to TRBJ2-5, with 13 nucleotides matching TRBD2. The CDR3 extends over 17 amino acids. Germline CDR1 is MNHEY and CDR2 is SMNVEV (reference sequence). V trimming: 4 bases; J trimming: 5 bases; junction bases outside the gene matches: 10. This chain's CDR3 is CASSSPTSGGAWETQYF. CDR3 DNA sequence: TGTGCCAGCAGTTCCCCTACTAGCGGGGGGGCCTGGGAGACCCAGTACTTC.

The V gene is TRBV19, the J gene TRBJ2-1, with 7 bases aligning to TRBD1. The J segment lost 5 bases and the V segment lost 5 bases, leaving 9 bases of the junction unmatched. In germline, CDR1 is LNHDA, CDR2 SQIVND (reference sequence). This CDR3 has 15 amino acids. The CDR3 region is CASSFTGTAHNEQFF. DNA for the CDR3: TGTGCCAGTAGTTTCACCGGGACAGCCCACAATGAGCAGTTCTTC.

The chain employs TRBV9 and TRBJ2-2; no clear D. The CDR3 runs to 12 residues. Trimming cost V 0 bases and J 5 bases, with 2 bases left between them. The germline V gene encodes CDR1 SGDLS and CDR2 YYNGEE. The CDR3 DNA sequence: TGTGCCAGCAGCGTAGGTACCGGGGAGCTGTTTTTT. Amino acids: CASSVGTGELFF.

This sequence joins TRBV7-2 and TRBJ1-1, with D unresolved. CDR1 SGHTA and CDR2 FQGNSA come from the germline V gene. The CDR3 sequence is 13 residues long. The V end was cut by 1 base, the J end by 4 bases, with 7 bases between. Here the CDR3 DNA reads TGTGCCAGCAGCTTAGAGGTCTCCACTGAAGCTTTCTTT. Amino acids: CASSLEVSTEAFF.

The rearrangement joins TRBV15 to TRBJ1-2, with D perhaps TRBD1 (5 bases). The germline V gene encodes CDR1 LNHNV and CDR2 YYDKDF (reference sequence). Trimming took off 7 bases at V and 6 bases at J, with 18 bases between the two ends. The CDR3 length is 14 residues. The CDR3 sequence is CATTPSPGHDGYTF. In DNA, the CDR3 is TGTGCCACCACGCCGTCACCAGGACACGATGGCTACACCTTC.

The chain has TRBV4-1 and TRBJ2-3; 10 positions match TRBD2. V was clipped by 0 bases and J by 3 bases; unmatched bases: 12. The CDR3 totals 19 residues. Germline V gives CDR1 MGHRA, CDR2 YSYEKL. CDR3 protein: CASSQDGVAGGYQTDTQYF. CDR3 in DNA: TGCGCCAGCAGCCAAGATGGAGTAGCGGGGGGATATCAGACAGATACGCAGTATTTT.